This entry describes one T cell receptor (beta chain). Trimming took off 3 bases at V and 4 bases at J, with 13 bases between the two ends. Germline V gene sequence: CDR1 SGHRS, CDR2 YFSETQ. CDR3 length: 15 residues. Some clones are missing from TCRdb's copy, which holds only in-frame ones; the method was immunoSEQ multiplex PCR. The table lists about 1.5 million clones, around 98% of them singletons. Study donors comprised healthy, HIV-negative adults devoid of recent acute infection or vaccination. This entry comes from a study of shared clonotypes between healthy human individuals. Study overall: The donor pool was made up of two women and a few men aged 18 to 49.

The source material was naive CD4+ T cells sorted from blood. Regarding subset: CD45RA+ positively selected. The rearrangement uses TRBV5-1 and TRBJ2-2; possible D gene TRBD2, 5 bases. This clonotype originated in a man aged 25-45 years in good health. The CDR3 region is CASSSTRGSTGELFF. DNA for the CDR3: TGCGCCAGCAGCTCCACTAGAGGATCCACCGGGGAGCTGTTTTTT.